The subject of this entry is one T cell receptor beta chain. The antigen it binds to is not known. No base quality values were provided; no much bigger clone lies one nucleotide off. The cysteine opens and the phenylalanine closes a CDR3 of 16 amino acids. Of the read, only the CDR3 DNA is kept; its 48 bases are in frame from base 1. The germline V gene encodes CDR1 SGHTA and CDR2 FQGNSA. V sheds 4 bases and J sheds 8 bases, leaving 18 bases between their ends. This entry is derived from a study of cytomegalovirus exposure and HLA in healthy donors (dated by TCRdb to the late 2010s). About the investigation overall: An earlier analysis of some 550 of the donors reported 250 to 350 Gb of sequence data and some 100 million unique TCR beta sequences from 150 million to 200 million T cells. Roughly 5 DR-DQ haplotypes were handled as single units for association and clustering, since linkage in the cohort was strong. An early release that covered several hundred HLA-typed donors contained approximately 300 gigabases of sequencing data and tens of millions of unique TCR sequences. Among under 450 genotyped donors of the cohort, an average of roughly 240,000 unique TCR beta nucleotide sequences were sequenced per donor, roughly 20% of them non-productive. Donor age, sex, ethnicity and CMV serostatus were collected together with the repertoire data. In addition to the first cohort of 666 subjects, a separate validation cohort of under 150 different subjects was used. All discovery cohort repertoires had been generated on a single sequencing platform. The study was designed to test whether signatures of past pathogen exposure could be identified by cataloging public T cell receptors. An earlier analysis of roughly 580 of the donors used high-throughput TCR beta sequencing to judge whether each TCR beta V gene segment behaved as functional or pseudogenic. To predict cytomegalovirus infection status, the study combined high-throughput TCR immunosequencing, statistical association of individual TCRs with disease status, and machine learning. The study profiled the T cell repertoires of some 610 subjects by immunosequencing and related them to cytomegalovirus serostatus. The genetic ancestry cluster associated with self-reported Caucasian donors included about 84% of the 300 to 400 genotyped donors. HLA typing included class I and class II loci at four-digit resolution. The later analysis used no new phenotypic data to find candidate immune exposures, relying instead on TCR beta sequences and their occurrence across donors. The number of donors typed differed by locus, with about 629-630 for A, B, C, DRB1 and DQB1, around 500 for DQA1, over 600 for DPA1, and around 430 for DPB1. A later analysis re-examined previously published TCR beta repertoires from roughly 650 donors and added high-resolution HLA genotyping to investigate patterns of TCR occurrence. In a later genetic analysis, genome-wide SNP genotypes for 398 of the 666 donors were used, and that subset was treated as a discovery cohort.

The cohort was made up of hundreds of healthy bone marrow donors. At the time of sampling, all cohort members were nominally healthy, though unrecorded immune exposures were likely present. The donor was CMV seronegative and was included in the group of a few hundred seronegative cohort members. A peripheral blood sample was collected from each donor, and TCR beta sequencing was performed on peripheral blood mononuclear cells. Genomic DNA extraction from the blood cell samples was performed with the Qiagen DNeasy Blood Extraction Kit. What the work shows at the level of the full study, not this receptor alone: A later genetic analysis associated a missense DCLRE1C variant with V-gene and J-gene trimming of TCR beta chains, and an independent cohort replicated the association. The presence/absence analyses assumed that sequencing depth was roughly uniform across donors, and that assumption may not be true. The earlier analysis of nearly 600 of the donors excluded roughly 17 rarely observed V segments, including chromosome 9 orphons, because counts were too low. An earlier analysis of approximately 500 of the donors showed that most TCR beta V segments appeared in productive rearrangements either about 87% or about 30% of the time, which broadly matched IMGT annotations. A cluster of highly shared sequence variants was judged likely to represent a technical artifact of the sequencing pipeline. A further reported finding was that TCR beta sequences accurately predicted the HLA-A and HLA-B alleles for most subjects in the first cohort. In a later analysis, 15,000 to 20,000 TCR beta sequences were associated with specific HLA alleles at a false discovery rate of 0.05. The 87-base-pair reads could not distinguish some IMGT-functional V segments, including TRBV6-2 and TRBV6-3, so those segments were excluded. The authors suggested that the approach could potentially be extended to other disease states and immunological phenotypes. In a later analysis, the rate of TCR association differed among HLA loci, with DRB1 alleles having the most associated TCRs and HLA-C alleles having the fewest. Compared with equally common non-associated chains, HLA-associated TCR beta chains in a later analysis were more clonally expanded and had lower generation probabilities. When HLA alleles, especially DR and DQ, strongly co-occurred, attributing TCR associations to individual alleles was difficult. Correlated functional status among segregating V segments might reflect linkage disequilibrium, but an unknown experimental factor could not be ruled out. Three of the identified cytomegalovirus-associated TCR beta chains were confirmed in vitro to be specific for cytomegalovirus antigens. A total of 164 TCR beta chains were listed by the study as associated with cytomegalovirus. Across donors, most TCR sequences were observed very rarely, whereas some public TCRs were present in many individuals. According to a later analysis, parvovirus B19, influenza, CMV and Epstein-Barr virus appeared linked to several top co-occurrence clusters. For the cohort, immune exposure information was limited to CMV serostatus. According to a later genetic analysis, donors in an Asian-associated ancestry cluster had fewer N-insertions in productive TCRs than the approximately 710-donor mean. A later analysis found that most CMV-associated TCR beta chains appeared HLA-restricted, with HLA associations seemingly driven largely by CMV exposure. Only TCR beta chains were sequenced in this cohort, and the absence of alpha or paired-chain data limited detectable features. The classifier was reported to diagnose cytomegalovirus status with high specificity and sensitivity in both the original and validation cohorts. HLA typing was unavailable for some donors at each locus, so association tests used only the typed subset.

Library prep was done by the immunoSEQ multiplex PCR assay. For the multiplex PCR, a mixture combining 60 forward primers for TCR Vbeta segments and 13 reverse primers for TCR Jbeta segments was used. Amplification of the CDR3 region of rearranged TCR beta genes was performed with a multiplex PCR assay on genomic DNA. On the Illumina HiSeq System, the amplified TCR beta libraries were sequenced as 87-base-pair reads. In the source study's methods: A later analysis counted 75 million to 100 million unique TCR beta chains across the roughly 700 repertoires, and 9.5 million to 11 million of these chains were shared by at least two donors. Raw reads were error-corrected and collapsed into unique sequences with a nearest-neighbor algorithm that merged closely related sequences to remove PCR and sequencing errors. V, D and J gene segments were assigned by aligning CDR3 sequences to IMGT reference sequences. Each retained sequence needed at least a six-nucleotide match to both a V gene segment and a J gene segment. A rearrangement counted as productive if the CDR3 had no stop codons and remained in frame with V and J, and every other rearrangement counted as non-productive. Following IMGT convention, CDR3 was defined as the stretch from the second conserved V-encoded cysteine up to the conserved J-encoded phenylalanine. The earlier analysis of about 500 of the donors excluded sequences that lacked an unambiguous match to a single V gene segment. An earlier analysis of a few hundred of the donors called V segments functional above 56.7% productive rearrangements and segregating when the between-donor standard deviation exceeded 5%. A statistical classification framework was developed to diagnose cytomegalovirus status using the catalog of TCR beta chain sequences. In a later analysis, TCR nucleotide sequences were compared against IMGT/GENE-DB human TR gene sequences so that V and J genes could be assigned. A later analysis assigned CDR3 sequences and most-parsimonious VDJ recombination scenarios with the TCRdist pipeline. A later analysis defined each TCR beta chain by its CDR3 amino acid sequence plus V-gene family, and excluded reads lacking a unique V-gene family. As a way to deal with suspected cross-contamination and a sequencing artifact, a later analysis dropped roughly 620 nucleotide sequences that were highly shared and had low generation probability. For each public chain, a later analysis derived a clonal expansion index from normalized ranks of inferred template counts within each repertoire. In a later analysis, generation probabilities were computed with a VDJ recombination model fitted to out-of-frame rearrangements, and the resulting probabilities were checked against IGoR. In a later analysis, hypergeometric tests were used to score TCR-TCR, TCR-HLA and TCR-CMV co-occurrence, with a repertoire-size bias correction applied to TCR pairs. To estimate false discovery rates, a later analysis permuted the HLA or CMV assignments 20 times. In a later analysis, co-occurring TCRs were grouped with DBSCAN, and TCRdist sequence similarity was added when clustering was performed within HLA-allele-positive subsets. Repertoires with fewer than 30,000 or more than 120,000 public chains were left out of co-occurrence clustering, as were about 5 repertoires with anomalous nucleotide sharing. The clones in this table, taken by TCRdb from immuneACCESS, are in-frame only. Not every clone is retained; where verified, under half of the shortfall comes from an unresolved V gene, and the cause of the rest is unknown. D and trimming were read from the DNA, whereas the V and J calls and clone size are those reported in that table. Counted in this sample were 200,000 to 250,000 clones; about 83% of them appeared once. In total, the top ten clones hold about 1.4% of the sample.

The chain is encoded by TRBV7-2 joined to TRBJ1-6; the D segment could be TRBD1, given 6 matching bases. The sequence was collected from a girl aged 10-17 years in good health and CMV-seronegative. Source material: PBMCs. The CDR3 here reads CASSSGFLGGHSPLHF. DNA sequence: TGTGCCAGCAGCTCAGGTTTTCTCGGGGGGCATTCACCCCTCCACTTT.